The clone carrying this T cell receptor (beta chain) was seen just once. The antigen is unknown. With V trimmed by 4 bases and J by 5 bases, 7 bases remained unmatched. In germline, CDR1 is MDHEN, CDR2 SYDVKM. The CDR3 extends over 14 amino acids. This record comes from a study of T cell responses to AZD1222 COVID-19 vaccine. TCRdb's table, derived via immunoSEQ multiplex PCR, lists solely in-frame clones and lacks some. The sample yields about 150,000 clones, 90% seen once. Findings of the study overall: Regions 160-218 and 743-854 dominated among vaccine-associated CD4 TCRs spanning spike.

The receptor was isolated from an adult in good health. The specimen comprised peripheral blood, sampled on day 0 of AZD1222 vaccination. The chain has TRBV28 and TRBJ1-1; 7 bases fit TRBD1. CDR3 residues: CASSSSTGITEAFF. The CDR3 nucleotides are TGTGCCAGCAGTTCCTCGACAGGGATTACTGAAGCTTTCTTT.